A selection of T cell receptor beta chains follows, all from one sample in a study of sequential checkpoint blockade in melanoma. TCRdb's table, derived via immunoSEQ multiplex PCR, lists solely in-frame clones and lacks some. The sample consists of thousands of clones, 20% to 25% of them appearing once. The specimen was tumor tissue (inferred from file names), collected from a patient given nivolumab and ipilimumab in sequence. These receptor sequences come from a human donor with melanoma. The CDR3 runs from the conserved cysteine through the conserved F or W. D genes are given only for firm matches. Clone sizes are given selectively: once, few, many, or a class where the clone is expanded.

size | D | J | V | DNA | CDR3
. | TRBD1 | TRBJ1-5 | TRBV27 | TGTGCCAGCAGTACCCCCGGACAGGGAGGGCCAAATCAGCCCCAGCATTTT | CASSTPGQGGPNQPQHF
many | . | TRBJ2-1 | TRBV2 | TGTGCCAGCAGTGTTGGGGGGGCGTCCTACAATGAGCAGTTCTTC | CASSVGGASYNEQFF
few | TRBD2 | TRBJ2-7 | TRBV2 | TGTGCCAGCAGGAGCGGGGGGGCTTACGAGCAGTACTTC | CASRSGGAYEQYF
few | . | TRBJ1-6 | TRBV19 | TGTGCCAGTAGGTTAGGGGGTCAGTATAATTCACCCCTCCACTTT | CASRLGGQYNSPLHF
once | TRBD1 | TRBJ1-6 | TRBV19 | TGTGCCAGTAGGTGGACAGGGGGGGATAATAATTCACCCCTCCACTTT | CASRWTGGDNNSPLHF
large | TRBD1 | TRBJ2-2 | TRBV19 | TGTGCCAGCTCGAACAGGGGCCGAACCGGGACCGGGGAGCTGTTTTTT | CASSNRGRTGTGELFF
. | . | TRBJ2-5 | TRBV6-8 | TGTGCCAGCAGTTTTCTGGGGGAGACCCAGTACTTC | CASSFLGETQYF
many | . | TRBJ2-1 | TRBV11-3 | TGTGCCAGCAGCTTAGGGCAGTGGGGAAATGAGCAGTTCTTC | CASSLGQWGNEQFF
. | . | TRBJ1-2 | TRBV14 | TGTGCCAGCAGCCAAGACAGGACTTATGGCTACACCTTC | CASSQDRTYGYTF
. | . | TRBJ2-1 | TRBV7-7 | TGTGCCAGCAGCTTGGCGACAGGTTCCATCAATGAGCAGTTCTTC | CASSLATGSINEQFF
. | . | TRBJ2-6 | TRBV5-1 | TGCGCCAGCGCCCTAGACCTGTCTGGGGCCAACGTCCTGACTTTC | CASALDLSGANVLTF
many | . | TRBJ1-1 | TRBV11-3 | TGTGCCAGCAGCTTACGTCTTTCAGGGGAATATAACACTGAAGCTTTCTTT | CASSLRLSGEYNTEAFF
few | TRBD1 | TRBJ1-1 | TRBV30 | TGTGCCTGGAGTAACAGGGGAGGGAACACTGAAGCTTTCTTT | CAWSNRGGNTEAFF
. | . | TRBJ2-1 | TRBV28 | TGTGCCAGCAGTCCAGGAGGGGAGCATGAGCAGTTCTTC | CASSPGGEHEQFF
. | TRBD2 | TRBJ2-1 | TRBV9 | TGTGCCAGCACCCAGGAGGCGGGGGGGCTGAATGAGCAGTTCTTC | CASTQEAGGLNEQFF
medium-sized | . | TRBJ1-1 | TRBV11-3 | TGTGCCAGCAGCTTAGAAGGGATGAACACTGAAGCTTTCTTT | CASSLEGMNTEAFF
large | . | TRBJ2-3 | TRBV9 | TGTGCCAGCAGCGTAGATTTAGATACGCAGTATTTT | CASSVDLDTQYF
. | . | TRBJ2-7 | TRBV5-1 | TGCGCCAGCAGCTTGGAGGGCTCGGGGGCCTCCTACGAGCAGTACTTC | CASSLEGSGASYEQYF
. | TRBD1 | TRBJ1-5 | TRBV19 | TGTGCCAGTAGTACGACAGGGATTAATCAGCCCCAGCATTTT | CASSTTGINQPQHF
. | TRBD1 | TRBJ2-2 | TRBV4-1 | TGCGCCAGCAGCCACTCACAGGGGGCAAACACCGGGGAGCTGTTTTTT | CASSHSQGANTGELFF
few | TRBD2 | TRBJ2-1 | TRBV9 | TGTGCCAGCAGCCAAGGACTAGGAGGCTACAATGAGCAGTTCTTC | CASSQGLGGYNEQFF
few | TRBD1 | TRBJ1-4 | TRBV12-5 | TGTGCCAGCATCCAGGGGTGGCAGGGGGGCGAAAAACTGTTTTTT | CASIQGWQGGEKLFF
medium-sized | . | TRBJ1-1 | TRBV11-3 | TGTGCCAGCAGCTGGGTACAGGGTTTTGGCACTGAAGCTTTCTTT | CASSWVQGFGTEAFF
. | . | TRBJ1-2 | TRBV11-3 | TGTGCCAGCACCGGGGCCAGGACAGTCACCCTTGGCTACACCTTC | CASTGARTVTLGYTF
. | . | TRBJ2-1 | TRBV5-1 | TGCGCCAGCAGCTTCGAGCTTTGGGGCAATGAGCAGTTCTTC | CASSFELWGNEQFF
. | TRBD1 | TRBJ2-7 | TRBV29-1 | TGCAGCGTTGAAGTACCCCCCGACAGGGGGTTCTCCTACGAGCAGTACTTC | CSVEVPPDRGFSYEQYF
few | . | TRBJ2-7 | TRBV11-3 | TGTGCCAGCAGCTCTCAGGGGATATCCTACGAGCAGTACTTC | CASSSQGISYEQYF
. | . | TRBJ2-6 | TRBV6-8 | TGTGCCAGCATTAAGGGGGACTCTGGGGCCAACGTCCTGACTTTC | CASIKGDSGANVLTF
few | . | TRBJ1-1 | TRBV11-3 | TGTGCCAGCAGCCAGGAACAGGGTCTAAACACTGAAGCTTTCTTT | CASSQEQGLNTEAFF
many | TRBD2 | TRBJ2-5 | TRBV11-3 | TGTGCCAGCAGCCCCTCGGGACTACAAGAGACCCAGTACTTC | CASSPSGLQETQYF
. | . | TRBJ1-5 | TRBV19 | TGTGCCAGTAGTATACTGTCAGGGGATCTCCCCCAGCATTTT | CASSILSGDLPQHF
. | TRBD2 | TRBJ2-3 | TRBV5-1 | TGCGCCAGCAGCTTGGATGCGTGGACTAGTAGCACAGATACGCAGTATTTT | CASSLDAWTSSTDTQYF
few | TRBD1 | TRBJ1-1 | TRBV6-8 | TGTGCCAGCAGTGACGCCCGACAGGGACGGTGGGCCACTGAAGCTTTCTTT | CASSDARQGRWATEAFF
medium-sized | TRBD1 | TRBJ1-4 | TRBV6-8 | TGTGCCAGCAGTTCCCTTCCGGACAGGGGGCGGGAAAAACTGTTTTTT | CASSSLPDRGREKLFF
. | . | TRBJ2-3 | TRBV29-1 | TGCAGCGTGCGAAGGACTGATTACACAGATACGCAGTATTTT | CSVRRTDYTDTQYF
. | . | TRBJ2-7 | TRBV15 | TGTGCCACCAGCAGAGGGGGAACACCTTCCTACGAGCAGTACTTC | CATSRGGTPSYEQYF
medium-sized | . | TRBJ2-5 | TRBV11-3 | TGTGCCAGCAGTCCGACAGGCTCGGGGGAGACCCAGTACTTC | CASSPTGSGETQYF
medium-sized | . | TRBJ1-1 | TRBV5-1 | TGCGCCAGCAGCCCCCAGGCGGGGGACACTGAAGCTTTCTTT | CASSPQAGDTEAFF
. | . | TRBJ1-1 | TRBV29-1 | TGCAGCGTTGAAAATGGGATGAACACTGAAGCTTTCTTT | CSVENGMNTEAFF
medium-sized | . | TRBJ2-7 | TRBV6-8 | TGTGCCAGCGGCCAGGCACCGTACGAGCAGTACTTC | CASGQAPYEQYF
. | . | TRBJ2-6 | TRBV19 | TGTGCCAGTACTTGGTCTGGGGCCAACGTCCTGACTTTC | CASTWSGANVLTF
large | . | TRBJ2-2 | TRBV6-8 | TGTGCCAGCAGTGGAAACACAGGGACCGGGGAGCTGTTTTTT | CASSGNTGTGELFF
few | . | TRBJ1-2 | TRBV7-7 | TGTGCCAGCAGCTTGGATGTCAGGGGTACGGATGGCTACACCTTC | CASSLDVRGTDGYTF
few | . | TRBJ2-3 | TRBV9 | TGTGCCAGCAGCGTAGATCCAGGGACGTCAGATACGCAGTATTTT | CASSVDPGTSDTQYF
. | TRBD1 | TRBJ1-5 | TRBV19 | TGTGCCAGTAGTATAGGGACAGGGGGCGGCGATCAGCCCCAGCATTTT | CASSIGTGGGDQPQHF
. | TRBD1 | TRBJ2-5 | TRBV18 | TGTGCCAGCTCGCCCGGGACAGGGGGGCAAGAGACCCAGTACTTC | CASSPGTGGQETQYF
few | . | TRBJ1-1 | TRBV16 | TGTGCCAGCAGCCAAGAAGGCCTAGGTACGAACACTGAAGCTTTCTTT | CASSQEGLGTNTEAFF
medium-sized | . | TRBJ1-1 | TRBV10-2 | TGCGCCAGCAGTGACACGGCCAACACTGAAGCTTTCTTT | CASSDTANTEAFF
few | . | TRBJ1-1 | TRBV9 | TGTGCCAGCAGCCCGATGGAGGGGGGCACTGAAGCTTTCTTT | CASSPMEGGTEAFF
. | TRBD1 | TRBJ1-2 | TRBV10-2 | TGCGCCAGCAGTTCCGGGACAGGGGTCCGTGGCTACACCTTC | CASSSGTGVRGYTF
medium-sized | . | TRBJ1-3 | TRBV11-3 | TGTGCCAGCAGCCCTAGAGGGTGGGGAAACACCATATATTTT | CASSPRGWGNTIYF
. | TRBD2 | TRBJ2-5 | TRBV10-3 | TGTGCCATCAGTGAGCGCCCTGGTGTCCATAGCGGGGGGTCAGAGACCCAGTACTTC | CAISERPGVHSGGSETQYF
many | . | TRBJ2-7 | TRBV23-1 | TGCGCCAGCAGCTCACCAGGGGCCTACGAGCAGTACTTC | CASSSPGAYEQYF
many | . | TRBJ2-6 | TRBV11-3 | TGTGCCAGCAGCTTGCGGGGAGCTGGGGCCAACGTCCTGACTTTC | CASSLRGAGANVLTF